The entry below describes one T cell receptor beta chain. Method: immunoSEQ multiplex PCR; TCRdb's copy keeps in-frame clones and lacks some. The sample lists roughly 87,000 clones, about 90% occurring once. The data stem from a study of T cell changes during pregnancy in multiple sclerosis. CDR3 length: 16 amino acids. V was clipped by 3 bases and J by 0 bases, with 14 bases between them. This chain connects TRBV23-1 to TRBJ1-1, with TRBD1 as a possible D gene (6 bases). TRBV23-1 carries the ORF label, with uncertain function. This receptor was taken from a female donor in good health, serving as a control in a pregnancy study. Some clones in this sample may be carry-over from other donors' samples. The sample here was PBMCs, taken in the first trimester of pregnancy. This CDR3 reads CASSQHRARMNTEAFF. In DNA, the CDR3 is TGCGCCAGCAGTCAGCACAGGGCTCGCATGAACACTGAAGCTTTCTTT.